These 21 T cell receptor beta chains were sequenced from one sample in a study of response to subunit inactivated influenza vaccine. TCRdb re-analysed the RT-PCR reads in MiXCR, keeping a single row per CDR3 protein. The table lists around 530,000 distinct CDR3 sequences, approximately 12% of them singletons. The source was PBMCs from blood, collected on the day of vaccination. Receptors were obtained from a man aged 50 to 60 who received an inactivated influenza vaccine.

CDR3 DNA: TGTGCCAGCAGTTTCGAAAGAAACACTGAAGCTTTCTTT. As protein: CASSFERNTEAFF. This sequence joins TRBV12-3 or TRBV12-4 and TRBJ1-1; no reliable D call. Trimming shortened V by 3 bases and J by 2 bases, and 7 bases separated the two germline ends. The CDR3 runs 13 residues.

This clonotype was observed a handful of times. The chain recombines TRBV27 with TRBJ1-3; maybe TRBD1 (6 bases). The CDR3 runs 15 residues. The germline CDR1 and CDR2 sequences are MNHEY and SMNVEV (reference sequence). Trimming removed 5 bases at V and 2 bases at J, with 13 bases between. CDR3 region: CASSAYRATGNTIYF. The CDR3 nucleotides read TGTGCCAGCAGTGCCTACAGGGCAACTGGAAACACCATATATTTT.

This clonotype occurred many times. The rearrangement joins TRBV15 to TRBJ1-5; 8 positions agree with TRBD1. Trimming removed 3 bases from V and 0 bases from J; junction bases left unmatched: 4. The germline V gene has CDR1 LNHNV and CDR2 YYDKDF (reference sequence). The CDR3 runs to 16 residues. The CDR3 region has the DNA TGTGCCACCAGCAGGGACAGGGTTTATAGCAATCAGCCCCAGCATTTT. Protein: CATSRDRVYSNQPQHF.

In this sample, this clonotype turned up a few times. The chain links TRBV10-3 to TRBJ2-7; unclear D gene. The V gene's germline CDR1 is ENHRY and CDR2 SYGVKD. V was clipped by 5 bases and J by 2 bases, with 10 bases between them. The CDR3 sequence is 13 residues long. CDR3 in amino acids: CAISIGPTYEQYF. The CDR3 DNA is TGTGCCATCAGTATCGGACCTACCTACGAGCAGTACTTC.

This clonotype occurred many times. The chain joins TRBV3-1 to TRBJ2-2; 9 nucleotides match TRBD2. The CDR3 loop spans 15 amino acids. Trimming at V came to 6 bases and at J to 6 bases, leaving 8 bases not matched to a gene. Germline lookup yields CDR1 LGHDT and CDR2 YNNKEL (reference sequence). The CDR3 spells CASRPGLASAGELFF. For the CDR3, the DNA is TGTGCCAGCAGACCAGGACTAGCGAGCGCCGGGGAGCTGTTTTTT.

This clonotype was seen a few times. CDR3 nucleotide sequence: TGCAGTGCTCCCCCAGAGTCCTCCTACGAGCAGTACTTC. As protein: CSAPPESSYEQYF. The chain is built from TRBV20-1 and TRBJ2-7, with D hard to call. Trimming stripped 5 bases from V and 0 bases from J, with 11 bases between. In germline, CDR1 is DFQATT, CDR2 SNEGSKA (reference sequence). The CDR3 contains 13 residues.

This chain connects TRBV4-1 to TRBJ2-7; D perhaps matches TRBD1 (5 bases). Between the trimmed V and J ends, which lost 1 base and 1 base, there was a span of 11 bases. Germline V gene sequence: CDR1 MGHRA, CDR2 YSYEKL. This CDR3 spans 15 amino acids. Here the CDR3 reads CASSQGPGMSYEQYF. CDR3 nucleotide sequence: TGCGCCAGCAGCCAAGGCCCAGGGATGTCCTACGAGCAGTACTTC.

This clonotype was detected only a few times. This rearrangement joins TRBV9 to TRBJ2-7; 7 positions agree with TRBD1. Germline V gene sequence: CDR1 SGDLS, CDR2 YYNGEE. Trimming took 4 bases from V and 4 from J; bases not matched to a gene: 8. This CDR3 has 14 residues. The CDR3 protein is CASSPIDRAYEQYF. The CDR3 nucleotides read TGTGCCAGCAGCCCAATAGACAGGGCATACGAGCAGTACTTC.

This clonotype appeared many times. The rearrangement links TRBV5-1 to TRBJ2-3; 9 positions match TRBD1. V lost 6 bases to trimming and J lost 5 bases; unmatched junction nucleotides: 7. The V gene's germline CDR1 is SGHRS and CDR2 YFSETQ. The CDR3 sequence is 14 residues long. DNA of the CDR3: TGCGCCAGCACCATAGGGACAGGGAAAGATACGCAGTATTTT. Translated, it gives CASTIGTGKDTQYF.

The CDR3 spells CASSVAGGYADTQYF. In nucleotides, the CDR3 is TGTGCCAGCAGCGTAGCGGGAGGATATGCAGATACGCAGTATTTT. This chain uses TRBV9 with TRBJ2-3; 7 nucleotides match TRBD2. The length of the CDR3 is 15 residues. Germline CDR1 and CDR2: SGDLS and YYNGEE. V lost 0 bases, J lost 4 bases, and 5 bases stayed unmatched.

This rearrangement joins TRBV20-1 to TRBJ2-5; TRBD2 matches 8 bases. Germline V CDR1 and CDR2: DFQATT, SNEGSKA (reference sequence). The V segment lost 3 bases and the J segment 0 bases; nucleotides outside the gene matches: 9. The CDR3 extends over 16 amino acids. For the CDR3, the DNA is TGCAGTGCTAGGATCCTTAGCGGGGCGTACCAAGAGACCCAGTACTTC. This translates into CSARILSGAYQETQYF.

The chain recombines TRBV20-1 with TRBJ2-7; D perhaps matches TRBD1 (6 bases). The germline V gene has CDR1 DFQATT and CDR2 SNEGSKA (reference sequence). This CDR3 spans 14 amino acids. Trimming shortened V by 0 bases and J by 2 bases, and 11 bases separated the two germline ends. For the CDR3, the DNA is TGCAGTGCTAGAGATACCAGGACAGCCTACGAGCAGTACTTC. This sequence encodes CSARDTRTAYEQYF.

This clonotype was picked up many times. The rearrangement joins TRBV7-9 to TRBJ2-7; D remains unclear. With 1 base removed from V and 1 base from J, the gap between germline ends came to 8 bases. CDR3 length: 14 residues. The V gene's germline CDR1 is SEHNR and CDR2 FQNEAQ (reference sequence). CDR3 sequence reads: CASSLGSLSYEQYF. The CDR3 DNA sequence: TGTGCCAGCAGCTTAGGTAGTCTTTCCTACGAGCAGTACTTC.

The chain links TRBV11-2 to TRBJ2-1, with 10 bases that match TRBD2. J lost 5 bases, V lost 2 bases, and 12 bases had no gene match. This CDR3 has 18 residues. Germline V gene lookup returns CDR1 SGHAT and CDR2 FQNNGV. CDR3 nucleotide sequence: TGTGCCAGCAGCTTAATTCCCAGCGGGAGGGCTGAAGACAATGAGCAGTTCTTC. Residues: CASSLIPSGRAEDNEQFF.

This clonotype was counted between two and nine times. The genes are TRBV11-2 and TRBJ2-1; D may correspond to TRBD1 or TRBD2 (5 bases each). Trimming shortened V by 5 bases and J by 7 bases, and 27 bases separated the two germline ends. Germline V gene sequence: CDR1 SGHAT, CDR2 FQNNGV. The CDR3 contains 18 residues. CDR3 DNA sequence: TGTGCCAGCAGCCTCGGTTTTGGGGGAGAATTCTTGGGTAATGAGCAGTTCTTC. Amino acids: CASSLGFGGEFLGNEQFF.

This chain uses TRBV6-2 or TRBV6-3 with TRBJ2-1, with 11 bases lining up with TRBD1. Germline CDR1 MNHEY, CDR2 SVGEGT. After removal of 4 bases from V and 0 bases from J, the junction contained 5 bases not matched to a gene. The CDR3 length is 17 residues. The DNA for the CDR3 is TGTGCCAGCAGTTCCCGGACAGGGGGCATCTCCTACAATGAGCAGTTCTTC. Protein sequence: CASSSRTGGISYNEQFF.

There are a few counts of this clonotype. The CDR3 loop is CASSVGGYPQETQYF. DNA of the CDR3: TGTGCCAGCAGCGTAGGGGGTTATCCCCAAGAGACCCAGTACTTC. The chain uses TRBV9 and TRBJ2-5; no clear D. The V gene lost 0 bases and the J gene lost 1 base, with 10 bases spanning the gap. The CDR3 is 15 residues long. Germline V gene sequence: CDR1 SGDLS, CDR2 YYNGEE.

The chain couples TRBV11-2 to TRBJ2-7, with D uncertain. CDR3 size: 14 residues. Between the trimmed V and J ends, which lost 3 bases and 0 bases, there was a span of 9 bases. Germline V gene sequence: CDR1 SGHAT, CDR2 FQNNGV. CDR3 coding DNA: TGTGCCAGCAGCTTTCTGAGTAGCTCCTACGAGCAGTACTTC. As protein: CASSFLSSSYEQYF.

The chain employs TRBV10-3 and TRBJ1-1; possible D gene TRBD1, 6 bases. Germline values: CDR1 ENHRY, CDR2 SYGVKD. Trimming took 6 bases from V and 2 from J, leaving 10 bases between them. This CDR3 comprises 13 residues. The chain's CDR3 is CAISRDTNTEAFF. The CDR3 coding sequence is TGTGCCATCAGCCGGGACACAAACACTGAAGCTTTCTTT.

The chain joins TRBV19 to TRBJ1-1, with TRBD1 matching 7 bases. Per germline, CDR1 LNHDA and CDR2 SQIVND (reference sequence). CDR3 length equals 14 residues. The V and J ends lost 4 bases and 5 bases, in that order; junction bases with no gene match: 7. The CDR3 is CASSNRGGGTEAFF. CDR3 DNA sequence: TGTGCCAGTAGTAACAGGGGAGGAGGGACTGAAGCTTTCTTT. Supplemented by reference TRBV19 and TRBJ1-1, the full variable domain reads DGGITQSPKYLFRKEGQNVTLSCEQNLNHDAMYWYRQDPGQGLRLIYYSQIVNDFQKGDIAEGYSVSREKKESFPLTVTSAQKNPTAFYLCASSNRGGGTEAFFGQGTRLTVV.

V is TRBV5-1 and J is TRBJ2-7; D may be TRBD1 (6 bases). The germline gives CDR1 SGHRS, CDR2 YFSETQ. V shed 0 bases and J shed 0 bases, with 13 bases lying between them. This CDR3 has 16 amino acids. The DNA for the CDR3 is TGCGCCAGCAGCTTGGATCAGGGGTCTGGCTCCTACGAGCAGTACTTC. Its translation is CASSLDQGSGSYEQYF. Filled out from reference TRBV5-1 and TRBJ2-7, the complete variable domain reads KAGVTQTPRYLIKTRGQQVTLSCSPISGHRSVSWYQQTPGQGLQFLFEYFSETQRNKGNFPGRFSGRQFSNSRSEMNVSTLELGDSALYLCASSLDQGSGSYEQYFGPGTRLTVT.